These 7 T cell receptor beta chains originate from one sample sequenced in a study of blood T cell repertoires in COVID-19. Clones were read by immunoSEQ multiplex PCR, and TCRdb kept only the in-frame ones, dropping some. The sample contains over 150,000 clones, about 87% of which appear only once. Input material: peripheral blood. These receptors all stem from a man in his forties or fifties with active or convalescent COVID-19.

The chain uses TRBV2 and TRBJ2-5, with 9 bases aligning to TRBD2. Germline-derived CDR1 and CDR2 are SNHLY and FYNNEI. The CDR3 runs to 14 residues. The junction had 8 bases not matched to a gene; V was cut back by 7 bases and J by 5 bases. CDR3 coding DNA: TGTGCCAGCATTCAGGGACTAGCCAGTGAGACCCAGTACTTC. It is translated as CASIQGLASETQYF.

The CDR3 is CASNKGTGAKGLNTEAFF. DNA for the CDR3: TGCGCCAGCAATAAGGGCACAGGGGCCAAAGGTTTGAACACTGAAGCTTTCTTT. The chain uses TRBV5-1 and TRBJ1-1; the match to TRBD1 covers 7 bases. The CDR3 sequence is 18 residues long. The V gene's germline CDR1 is SGHRS and CDR2 YFSETQ. The J segment lost 0 bases and the V segment lost 6 bases, leaving 17 bases of the junction unmatched. The whole variable domain, remainder taken from reference TRBV5-1 and TRBJ1-1, is KAGVTQTPRYLIKTRGQQVTLSCSPISGHRSVSWYQQTPGQGLQFLFEYFSETQRNKGNFPGRFSGRQFSNSRSEMNVSTLELGDSALYLCASNKGTGAKGLNTEAFFGQGTRLTVV.

The chain couples TRBV9 to TRBJ2-2, with D possibly being TRBD1 (6 bases). Trimming removed 4 bases from V and 5 bases from J, with 15 bases in between. The CDR3 runs to 15 residues. Germline CDR1 is SGDLS and CDR2 is YYNGEE. The CDR3 loop reads CASSPGQGSTGELFF. In DNA, the CDR3 is TGTGCCAGCAGCCCCGGCCAGGGGAGTACCGGGGAGCTGTTTTTT.

In DNA, the CDR3 is TGTGCCAGCCAGGGACAGGGAGGCACCGGGGAGCTGTTTTTT. Translating gives CASQGQGGTGELFF. V and J are TRBV2 and TRBJ2-2, with 9 nucleotides matching TRBD1. Trimming removed 8 bases from V and 4 bases from J; junction bases left unmatched: 5. This CDR3 is 14 amino acids long. Germline CDR1 and CDR2: SNHLY and FYNNEI.

This chain connects TRBV7-8 to TRBJ2-5, with 10 bases aligning to TRBD2. With V trimmed by 6 bases and J by 7 bases, 8 bases remained unmatched. There are 14 residues in the CDR3. CDR1 SGHVS and CDR2 FQNEAQ come from the germline V gene. The CDR3 DNA reads as TGTGCCAGCAGACCCACTAGCGGGGAAACGACCCAGTACTTC. It translates to CASRPTSGETTQYF. Full variable domain (rest looked up from reference TRBV7-8 and TRBJ2-5): GAGVSQSPRYKVAKRGQDVALRCDPISGHVSLFWYQQALGQGPEFLTYFQNEAQLDKSGLPSDRFFAERPEGSVSTLKIQRTQQEDSAVYLCASRPTSGETTQYFGPGTRLLVL.

This chain links TRBV19 with TRBJ1-1; D is perhaps TRBD1 (6 bases). Looked up from germline, CDR1 is LNHDA and CDR2 is SQIVND (reference sequence). The CDR3 has 17 amino acids. The germline V and J ends were trimmed by 2 bases and 1 base, with 17 bases remaining between them. CDR3 coding DNA: TGTGCCAGTAGTATATGGCAGGGGAAGGGTGAGAACACTGAAGCTTTCTTT. Residues: CASSIWQGKGENTEAFF.

V is TRBV5-8 and J is TRBJ2-2; 7 bases are a match to TRBD1. The length of the CDR3 is 15 residues. Germline V gene lookup returns CDR1 SGHTS and CDR2 YDEGEE. Trimming at V came to 2 bases and at J to 5 bases, leaving 6 bases not matched to a gene. This chain's CDR3 is CASSLPGGWTGELFF. The CDR3 DNA follows: TGTGCCAGCAGCTTACCAGGGGGTTGGACCGGGGAGCTGTTTTTT.